One and the same sample provided the 28 T cell receptor beta chains below, sequenced in a study of shared clonotypes between healthy human individuals. Clones were sequenced by immunoSEQ multiplex PCR, and TCRdb holds only the in-frame ones, with some missing. Among about 1,500,000 clones listed, roughly 96% were seen once. Input material: naive CD4+ T cells sorted from blood. As to subset: CD45RA+ positively selected. The receptors derive from a man aged 30 to 39 in good health.

The genes are TRBV13 and TRBJ2-3, with 10 bases lining up with TRBD1. CDR1 PRHDT and CDR2 FYEKMQ come from the germline V gene (reference sequence). The CDR3 is 17 residues long. The J segment lost 4 bases and the V segment lost 2 bases, leaving 9 bases of the junction unmatched. The CDR3 bases are TGTGCCAGCAGCTTAAAAGCCGGGACAGGGGTCGCAGATACGCAGTATTTT. It encodes CASSLKAGTGVADTQYF.

This rearrangement joins TRBV18 to TRBJ2-1; 9 nucleotides agree with TRBD2. The junction had 8 bases not matched to a gene; V was cut back by 5 bases and J by 0 bases. This CDR3 region has 17 residues. Germline V gene lookup returns CDR1 KGHSH and CDR2 LQKENI. The CDR3 DNA follows: TGTGCCAGCTCATCCCCATTTAGCGGGAGCTCCTACAATGAGCAGTTCTTC. Amino acid sequence: CASSSPFSGSSYNEQFF.

The V and J genes are TRBV10-3 and TRBJ2-1; D remains unclear. This CDR3 contains 15 residues. CDR1 ENHRY and CDR2 SYGVKD come from the germline V gene. The V and J ends lost 5 bases and 0 bases respectively, with 11 bases between them. CDR3 region: CAISPSSHSYNEQFF. In DNA form, the CDR3 reads TGTGCCATCAGTCCTAGTTCACACTCCTACAATGAGCAGTTCTTC.

The V and J genes are TRBV5-1 and TRBJ2-1, with 7 bases matching TRBD2. Germline lookup yields CDR1 SGHRS and CDR2 YFSETQ. V was clipped by 0 bases and J by 1 base; unmatched bases: 4. This CDR3 region has 16 residues. Written as DNA, the CDR3 is TGCGCCAGCAGCTTGGGGTCTAGCGGTTCCTACAATGAGCAGTTCTTC. Translating it yields CASSLGSSGSYNEQFF.

This clone was seen only once. This chain joins TRBV5-6 and TRBJ1-1; D remains ambiguous. The V end was cut by 1 base, the J end by 5 bases, with 21 bases between. The CDR3 is made up of 17 amino acids. In germline, CDR1 is SGHDT, CDR2 YYEEEE. CDR3 bases: TGTGCCAGCAGCTTGCGGCGCAGTCAGGTCGTAGATACTGAAGCTTTCTTT. Residues: CASSLRRSQVVDTEAFF. The whole variable domain, filled in from reference TRBV5-6 and TRBJ1-1, reads DAGVTQSPTHLIKTRGQQVTLRCSPKSGHDTVSWYQQALGQGPQFIFQYYEEEERQRGNFPDRFSGHQFPNYSSELNVNALLLGDSALYLCASSLRRSQVVDTEAFFGQGTRLTVV.

This clone occurred a few times. V gene TRBV28 combines with J gene TRBJ2-3; no clear D. The V gene's germline CDR1 is MDHEN and CDR2 SYDVKM. The CDR3 has 14 residues. V was clipped by 1 base and J by 2 bases, with 7 bases between them. CDR3 DNA sequence: TGTGCCAGCAGTTTATCTCCTAACACAGATACGCAGTATTTT. It codes for CASSLSPNTDTQYF.

The chain joins TRBV19 to TRBJ1-5, with D perhaps matching TRBD1 (5 bases). Germline-derived CDR1 and CDR2 are LNHDA and SQIVND (reference sequence). The V gene lost 3 bases and the J gene lost 4 bases, with 13 bases spanning the gap. This CDR3 has 15 amino acids. CDR3 sequence reads: CASSMGGVENQPQHF. CDR3 nucleotide sequence: TGTGCCAGTAGTATGGGAGGGGTGGAGAATCAGCCCCAGCATTTT.

In the case of this clone: This sample includes further DNA sequences coding for the same CDR3. V gene TRBV5-1 combines with J gene TRBJ2-7, with 11 nucleotides matching TRBD2. Germline V gives CDR1 SGHRS, CDR2 YFSETQ. This CDR3 region has 13 residues. Unmatched junction bases numbered 0, after V lost 5 bases and J lost 2 bases. The CDR3 is CASSSGRAYEQYF. DNA of the CDR3: TGCGCCAGCAGTAGCGGGAGGGCCTACGAGCAGTACTTC.

This clone came up once. This chain uses TRBV28 with TRBJ2-3; unclear D gene. Germline-derived CDR1 and CDR2 are MDHEN and SYDVKM. The CDR3 covers 14 residues. V shed 3 bases and J shed 0 bases, with 7 bases lying between them. The CDR3 protein is CASSFDTSTDTQYF. In DNA, the CDR3 is TGTGCCAGCAGTTTTGATACTAGCACAGATACGCAGTATTTT.

The chain has TRBV11-2 and TRBJ1-1; TRBD1 might be the D (5 bases). CDR1 and CDR2 from the germline V gene are SGHAT and FQNNGV. V lost 4 bases to trimming and J lost 1 base, with 10 bases between them. This CDR3 spans 14 amino acids. CDR3 in amino acids: CASSSTGQNTEAFF. The CDR3 bases are TGTGCCAGCAGCTCCACCGGACAGAACACTGAAGCTTTCTTT.

The V gene is TRBV18, the J gene TRBJ2-7, with 10 bases fitting TRBD2. CDR3 length: 18 residues. J lost 2 bases, V lost 6 bases, and 16 bases had no gene match. CDR1 and CDR2 (germline): KGHSH, LQKENI. The CDR3 coding sequence is TGTGCCAGCTCGAACAAAGCCTCACTAGCGGGACCAACCTACGAGCAGTACTTC. Protein sequence: CASSNKASLAGPTYEQYF.

The chain couples TRBV7-3 to TRBJ2-2; a weak D match, TRBD2 (6 bases). Germline-derived CDR1 and CDR2 are SGHTA and FQGTGA. V was pared by 6 bases and J by 0 bases, with 14 bases between. This CDR3 has 16 residues. CDR3 nucleotides: TGTGCCAGCAGTTCCTTTGGCGGGGCGAACACCGGGGAGCTGTTTTTT. Residues: CASSSFGGANTGELFF.

This sequence joins TRBV27 and TRBJ2-7, with D perhaps TRBD1 or TRBD2 (5 bases each). Germline CDR1 is MNHEY and CDR2 is SMNVEV (reference sequence). The V and J ends lost 3 bases and 2 bases respectively, with 17 bases between them. This CDR3 contains 16 residues. CDR3: CASSFSSAGGAYEQYF. DNA for the CDR3: TGTGCCAGCAGTTTTTCCTCGGCTGGGGGTGCCTACGAGCAGTACTTC.

This chain connects TRBV6-5 to TRBJ1-5, with D perhaps TRBD1 (5 bases). Germline CDR1 reads MNHEY; CDR2 reads SVGAGI. The CDR3 is 14 amino acids. V gave up 4 bases and J gave up 11 bases, with 18 bases separating them. CDR3 sequence (DNA): TGTGCCAGCAGTTCGACAGCCACGGGGTTGTCCCAGCATTTT. Protein product: CASSSTATGLSQHF.

This clone has just one count. This chain links TRBV10-2 with TRBJ1-5; no reliable D call. V was shortened by 5 bases and J by 1 base, with 18 bases between the two germline ends. Germline CDR1 is WSHSY and CDR2 is SAAADI. The CDR3 totals 17 residues. As DNA, the CDR3 is TGCGCCAGCAGTCTCGGGATTCTTGCAAGAAGCAATCAGCCCCAGCATTTT. Translated, it gives CASSLGILARSNQPQHF.

J is TRBJ1-1 and V is TRBV9, with a possible D match to TRBD1 (6 bases). CDR1 and CDR2 (germline): SGDLS, YYNGEE. Trimming stripped 0 bases from V and 1 base from J, with 7 bases between. CDR3 length: 14 amino acids. CDR3 in amino acids: CASSVEDRNTEAFF. CDR3 nucleotide sequence: TGTGCCAGCAGCGTAGAGGACAGGAACACTGAAGCTTTCTTT.

Concerning this clone: The sample carries other DNA sequences with the same CDR3. V gene TRBV2 combines with J gene TRBJ2-3; 10 bases are shared with TRBD1. The CDR3 extends over 13 amino acids. From germline, CDR1 is SNHLY and CDR2 FYNNEI. Trimming took 4 bases from V and 6 from J; bases not matched to a gene: 1. The CDR3 sequence: CASSGQGADTQYF. CDR3 DNA: TGTGCCAGCAGTGGACAGGGGGCCGATACGCAGTATTTT. Using reference TRBV2 and TRBJ2-3 for the parts outside the CDR3, the full variable domain is EPEVTQTPSHQVTQMGQEVILRCVPISNHLYFYWYRQILGQKVEFLVSFYNNEISEKSEIFDDQFSVERPDGSNFTLKIRSTKLEDSAMYFCASSGQGADTQYFGPGTRLTVL.

The gene calls are TRBV18 and TRBJ1-3; possible D gene TRBD1, 6 bases. Germline V gene lookup returns CDR1 KGHSH and CDR2 LQKENI. V lost 1 base and J 1 base, leaving 14 bases between the germline ends. The CDR3 is 17 residues long. DNA of the CDR3: TGTGCCAGCTCACCACTACAGGGAACCCCTTCTGGAAACACCATATATTTT. Its translation is CASSPLQGTPSGNTIYF.

CDR3 residues: CASSGTGGWYGYTF. The DNA of the CDR3 is TGTGCCAGCAGCGGGACAGGGGGATGGTATGGCTACACCTTC. The V gene is TRBV28, the J gene TRBJ1-2; 11 bases agree with TRBD1. J gave up 5 bases and V 6 bases, and 5 bases lay outside the gene matches. Germline V gene data show CDR1 as MDHEN and CDR2 as SYDVKM. CDR3 size: 14 residues.

The chain is built from TRBV28 and TRBJ2-7; 9 nucleotides align to TRBD2. V lost 2 bases, J lost 2 bases, and 22 bases stayed unmatched. Germline assignment: CDR1 MDHEN and CDR2 SYDVKM. The CDR3 extends over 21 amino acids. The CDR3 DNA follows: TGTGCCAGCAGTTTAGTTCGTGGGGCTAGCGGGATCGACAGGTTGGCCTACGAGCAGTACTTC. The encoded protein is CASSLVRGASGIDRLAYEQYF. Full variable domain (missing parts from reference TRBV28 and TRBJ2-7): DVKVTQSSRYLVKRTGEKVFLECVQDMDHENMFWYRQDPGLGLRLIYFSYDVKMKEKGDIPEGYSVSREKKERFSLILESASTNQTSMYLCASSLVRGASGIDRLAYEQYFGPGTRLTVT.

The gene calls are TRBV5-6 and TRBJ2-1; no clear D. CDR3 length equals 13 residues. The V end lost 0 bases, the J end lost 4 bases, and 5 bases lay between the germline ends. Germline values: CDR1 SGHDT, CDR2 YYEEEE. CDR3 coding DNA: TGTGCCAGCAGCTTGGCCCCATACAATGAGCAGTTCTTC. The encoded protein is CASSLAPYNEQFF.

The chain links TRBV5-1 to TRBJ1-2, with a tentative D call TRBD1 (5 bases). V dropped 1 base and J dropped 3 bases, with 10 bases sitting between them. The CDR3 runs 14 residues. Per the germline V gene, CDR1 is SGHRS and CDR2 is YFSETQ. Written as DNA, the CDR3 is TGCGCCAGCAGCTTGAGGGCGGGGGACTATGGCTACACCTTC. Amino acids: CASSLRAGDYGYTF.

A remark on this clone: Other DNA sequences in the same sample also yield this CDR3. This sequence joins TRBV19 and TRBJ2-7, with 10 bases fitting TRBD2. With 8 bases clipped from V and 4 bases from J, the junction kept 2 bases outside the gene matches. Germline V gene sequence: CDR1 LNHDA, CDR2 SQIVND (reference sequence). The CDR3 sequence is 12 residues long. The CDR3, as DNA: TGTGCCAGTGCTAGCGGGAGTTACGAGCAGTACTTC. The encoded protein is CASASGSYEQYF.

The gene calls are TRBV9 and TRBJ2-1; no definite D call. In germline, CDR1 is SGDLS, CDR2 YYNGEE. V was shortened by 4 bases and J by 6 bases, with 11 bases between the two germline ends. The CDR3 is made up of 13 amino acids. In DNA, the CDR3 is TGTGCCAGCAGCTCCGTGTCTGGCAATGAGCAGTTCTTC. Protein sequence: CASSSVSGNEQFF.

The chain links TRBV7-2 to TRBJ2-7; D is undetermined. Trimming took 5 bases from V and 4 from J, leaving 21 bases between them. The CDR3 is 16 residues long. The germline V gene encodes CDR1 SGHTA and CDR2 FQGNSA. The CDR3 DNA reads TGTGCCAGCAGCCCGTGGGGTCCCAAGGCCGTTTACGAGCAGTACTTC. It translates to CASSPWGPKAVYEQYF. Filled out from reference TRBV7-2 and TRBJ2-7, the complete variable domain reads GAGVSQSPSNKVTEKGKDVELRCDPISGHTALYWYRQSLGQGLEFLIYFQGNSAPDKSGLPSDRFSAERTGGSVSTLTIQRTQQEDSAVYLCASSPWGPKAVYEQYFGPGTRLTVT.

In nucleotides, the CDR3 is TGTGCCAGCAGTGAGTTCGGACTAGCGGACAACAATGAGCAGTTCTTC. Amino acids: CASSEFGLADNNEQFF. The V and J genes are TRBV2 and TRBJ2-1, with 10 nucleotides matching TRBD2. The V segment lost 3 bases and the J segment 5 bases; nucleotides outside the gene matches: 7. The CDR3 loop spans 16 amino acids. CDR1 is SNHLY and CDR2 is FYNNEI in the germline V gene. Combining the CDR3 with reference TRBV2 and TRBJ2-1 gives the whole variable domain EPEVTQTPSHQVTQMGQEVILRCVPISNHLYFYWYRQILGQKVEFLVSFYNNEISEKSEIFDDQFSVERPDGSNFTLKIRSTKLEDSAMYFCASSEFGLADNNEQFFGPGTRLTVL.

The rearrangement links TRBV5-1 to TRBJ2-5; TRBD1 agrees at 9 bases. Germline-derived CDR1 and CDR2 are SGHRS and YFSETQ. The CDR3 covers 16 residues. The V segment lost 4 bases and the J segment 3 bases; nucleotides outside the gene matches: 10. The DNA for the CDR3 is TGCGCCAGCAGCGAGCTACAGGGGGCGGGCGAAGAGACCCAGTACTTC. The encoded protein is CASSELQGAGEETQYF.

In nucleotides, the CDR3 is TGTGCCTGGAGCAAGGGGGCAACTCCTTACAATGAGCAGTTCTTC. Translating gives CAWSKGATPYNEQFF. V and J are TRBV30 and TRBJ2-1; TRBD1 matches at 7 bases. The CDR3 spans 15 residues. The J segment lost 4 bases and the V segment lost 3 bases, leaving 9 bases of the junction unmatched. Looked up from germline, CDR1 is GTSNPN and CDR2 is SVGIG (reference sequence).